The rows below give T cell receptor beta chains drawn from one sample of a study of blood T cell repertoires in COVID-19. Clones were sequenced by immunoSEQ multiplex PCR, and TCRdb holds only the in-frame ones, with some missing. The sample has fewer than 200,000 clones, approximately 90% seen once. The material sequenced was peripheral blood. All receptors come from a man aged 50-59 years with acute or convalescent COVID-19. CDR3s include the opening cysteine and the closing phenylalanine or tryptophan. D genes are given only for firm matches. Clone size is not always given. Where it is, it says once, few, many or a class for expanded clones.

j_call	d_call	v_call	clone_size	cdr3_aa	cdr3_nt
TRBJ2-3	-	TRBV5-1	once	CASSRLTASTDTQYF	TGCGCCAGCAGCCGACTGACAGCATCCACAGATACGCAGTATTTT
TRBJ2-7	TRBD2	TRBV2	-	CASKRGLAGPEQYF	TGTGCCAGCAAGCGGGGGCTAGCGGGCCCCGAGCAGTACTTC
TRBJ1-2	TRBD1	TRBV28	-	CASSPGDSKTYGYTF	TGTGCCAGCAGTCCGGGGGACAGCAAAACTTATGGCTACACCTTC
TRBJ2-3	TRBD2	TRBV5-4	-	CASSLARLAGGRTDTQYF	TGTGCCAGCAGCTTGGCCCGACTAGCGGGGGGGCGCACAGATACGCAGTATTTT
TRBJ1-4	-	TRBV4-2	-	CASSGRGLGEKLFF	TGTGCCAGCAGCGGGAGGGGGTTAGGAGAAAAACTGTTTTTT
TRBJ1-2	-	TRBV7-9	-	CASSQSVSRGYTF	TGTGCCAGCAGCCAAAGTGTGAGTCGGGGCTACACCTTC
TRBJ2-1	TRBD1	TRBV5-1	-	CASSPGQAQNEQFF	TGCGCCAGCAGCCCCGGACAGGCCCAAAATGAGCAGTTCTTC
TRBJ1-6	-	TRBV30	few	CAWGVQGNSPLHF	TGTGCCTGGGGGGTACAGGGAAATTCACCCCTCCACTTT
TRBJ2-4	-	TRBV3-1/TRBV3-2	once	CASSPKVAGIQYF	TGTGCCAGCAGCCCCAAGGTCGCGGGGATTCAGTACTTC
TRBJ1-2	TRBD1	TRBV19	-	CASSMGQNYGYTF	TGTGCCAGTAGTATGGGACAGAACTATGGCTACACCTTC
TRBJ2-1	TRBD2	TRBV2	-	CASSGNSGGMNEQFF	TGTGCCAGCAGTGGGAATAGCGGGGGGATGAATGAGCAGTTCTTC
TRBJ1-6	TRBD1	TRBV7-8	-	CASSLGLIGSDRGGSPLHF	TGTGCCAGCAGCTTAGGGCTAATAGGTTCGGACAGGGGAGGATCACCCCTCCACTTT
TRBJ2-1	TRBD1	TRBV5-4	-	CASSAWTGGGEQFF	TGTGCCAGCAGCGCCTGGACAGGGGGAGGTGAGCAGTTCTTC
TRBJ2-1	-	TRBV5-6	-	CASRKGVEQFF	TGTGCCAGCAGAAAGGGGGTTGAGCAGTTCTTC
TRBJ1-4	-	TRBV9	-	CASSVGSVQGYEKLFF	TGTGCCAGCAGCGTCGGGTCGGTACAGGGCTATGAAAAACTGTTTTTT